This T cell receptor beta chain was sequenced for a study of identical twins. Study results and limitations: Insertions were reduced in abundant cord blood beta clonotypes but not in memory repertoires.

It was template switching that added a universal primer site, and there were unique molecular identifiers on the cDNA. From the 5' RACE reads, TCRdb called clonotypes with MiXCR, one entry per CDR3 protein. Found here are about 450,000 distinct CDR3 sequences, roughly 18% of them singletons; the top ten hold about 12%. Germline CDR1 and CDR2: MNHEY and SVGEGT. Trimming took 2 bases from V and 2 from J; bases not matched to a gene: 6. The CDR3 spans 18 residues. Points on this clonotype: Antigen specificity is unknown.

The source material was naive T cells sorted from blood. The genes are TRBV6-2 or TRBV6-3 and TRBJ2-2; 12 bases match TRBD2. The clonotype was recovered from a man in his fifties in good health. Here the CDR3 reads CASSYPRTSGVNTGELFF. DNA of the CDR3: TGTGCCAGCAGTTACCCTCGGACTAGCGGGGTAAACACCGGGGAGCTGTTTTTT.